The 17 T cell receptor beta chains below were found in one sample sequenced in a study of beta chain features in type 1 diabetes (dated by TCRdb to the late 2010s). What the authors observed across the whole study: Type 1 diabetes patients showed a moderate but significant shortening of TCRB CDR3 length in all four CD4+ subsets.

The protocol used for the library was the immunoSEQ multiplex PCR assay. All of the isolated RNA was reverse transcribed with the High Capacity cDNA Reverse Transcription Kit, so expressed TCRB transcripts were sequenced. TCRdb took over this immuneACCESS table, retaining in-frame rearrangements with V and J assigned. Such tables are incomplete; in checked studies, under half of the missing clones stem from an unresolved V gene, and the remainder is unexplained. For this sample there are 250,000 to 350,000 clones; about 15% appear just once. The ten largest make up about 0.014% of the sample. Their antigen targets remain unknown. The specimen was naive CD4+ T cells from blood. What the cell subset or site label conveys for this sample: true naive CD4+ T cells. The receptors were sampled from a young man with type 1 diabetes.

The V and J genes are TRBV5-1 and TRBJ2-6; the match to TRBD1 covers 9 bases. Germline loops: CDR1 SGHRS, CDR2 YFSETQ. The V segment lost 3 bases and the J segment 4 bases; nucleotides outside the gene matches: 17. The CDR3 covers 20 residues. This CDR3 is CASSSPKSGTGLIGANVLTF. In DNA form, the CDR3 reads TGCGCCAGCAGCTCGCCCAAATCCGGGACAGGGCTAATAGGGGCCAACGTCCTGACTTTC.

The rearrangement links TRBV9 to TRBJ2-2, with TRBD2 matching over 12 bases. Germline V CDR1 and CDR2: SGDLS, YYNGEE. The CDR3 is 14 residues long. After removal of 3 bases from V and 9 bases from J, the junction contained 3 bases not matched to a gene. CDR3 region: CASSASGGARELFF. The CDR3 DNA reads as TGTGCCAGCAGCGCTAGCGGGGGGGCCCGGGAGCTGTTTTTT. Together with reference TRBV9 and TRBJ2-2, the CDR3 gives the full variable domain: DSGVTQTPKHLITATGQRVTLRCSPRSGDLSVYWYQQSLDQGLQFLIQYYNGEERAKGNILERFSAQQFPDLHSELNLSSLELGDSALYFCASSASGGARELFFGEGSRLTVL.

The chain couples TRBV6-5 to TRBJ2-7, with D perhaps matching TRBD1 (5 bases). The CDR3 consists of 13 residues. Trimming took 5 bases from V and 2 from J, leaving 10 bases between them. Germline V gene data show CDR1 as MNHEY and CDR2 as SVGAGI. The CDR3 DNA reads as TGTGCCAGCAGTCGGTCGGACACCTACGAGCAGTACTTC. It is translated as CASSRSDTYEQYF.

This chain links TRBV2 with TRBJ2-7, with 10 bases matching TRBD2. The CDR3 sequence is 15 residues long. The V and J ends lost 6 bases and 4 bases, in that order; junction bases with no gene match: 9. Germline V gene sequence: CDR1 SNHLY, CDR2 FYNNEI. The CDR3 loop is CASRPLTSGEYEQYF. The CDR3 DNA reads TGTGCCAGCAGACCCCTAACTAGCGGGGAGTACGAGCAGTACTTC.

This clone was seen only a few times. V usage is TRBV28 and J usage is TRBJ2-7; D may be TRBD2 (7 bases). Germline-derived CDR1 and CDR2 are MDHEN and SYDVKM. CDR3 length: 13 residues. The V and J ends lost 4 bases and 4 bases respectively, with 11 bases between them. CDR3: CASSWGGPYEQYF. CDR3 sequence (DNA): TGTGCCAGCAGTTGGGGGGGGCCTTACGAGCAGTACTTC.

This clone was found a few times. J is TRBJ2-7 and V is TRBV28, with D tentatively TRBD1 (6 bases). V dropped 6 bases and J dropped 3 bases, with 12 bases sitting between them. The V gene's germline CDR1 is MDHEN and CDR2 SYDVKM. The CDR3 spans 13 residues. CDR3 coding DNA: TGTGCCAGCAGGAACAGGGCAAACTACGAGCAGTACTTC. Its protein is CASRNRANYEQYF.

This chain uses TRBV27 with TRBJ2-4, with D perhaps matching TRBD1 (5 bases). The germline CDR1 and CDR2 sequences are MNHEY and SMNVEV (reference sequence). Trimming left V 5 bases short and J 3 bases short, with 11 bases between. The CDR3 covers 14 residues. The CDR3 coding sequence is TGTGCCAGCAGTCCCAGGGTAGGCAAAAACATTCAGTACTTC. As protein: CASSPRVGKNIQYF.

This clone was observed a few times. This chain links TRBV28 with TRBJ2-1; 7 bases match TRBD2. The CDR3 runs 15 residues. The V and J ends lost 3 bases and 6 bases, in that order; junction bases with no gene match: 8. Germline CDR1 and CDR2: MDHEN and SYDVKM. The CDR3: CASSFGGSGSNEQFF. CDR3 DNA: TGTGCCAGCAGTTTTGGCGGGAGTGGCTCCAATGAGCAGTTCTTC. The full variable domain, in which reference TRBV28 and TRBJ2-1 provide the parts outside the CDR3, is DVKVTQSSRYLVKRTGEKVFLECVQDMDHENMFWYRQDPGLGLRLIYFSYDVKMKEKGDIPEGYSVSREKKERFSLILESASTNQTSMYLCASSFGGSGSNEQFFGPGTRLTVL.

This chain uses TRBV20-1 with TRBJ2-1, with TRBD2 as a possible D gene (7 bases). This CDR3 has 11 residues. Deletions cut 7 bases from V and 9 bases from J, with 13 bases between. CDR1 and CDR2 (germline): DFQATT, SNEGSKA (reference sequence). For the CDR3, the DNA is TGCAGTGGATACAGGGAGGGTGAGCAGTTCTTC. Amino acid sequence: CSGYREGEQFF.

This clone was detected only a few times. This chain uses TRBV23-1 with TRBJ2-7, with 8 nucleotides matching TRBD2. TRBV23-1 has ORF status, its function being uncertain. Trimming at V came to 2 bases and at J to 0 bases, leaving 15 bases not matched to a gene. The CDR3 extends over 19 amino acids. For the CDR3, the DNA is TGCGCCAGCAGTCAAGCTGAGCGGGAGAACTCCCAATTCTCCTACGAGCAGTACTTC. This translates into CASSQAERENSQFSYEQYF.

V usage is TRBV30 and J usage is TRBJ2-5; the D gene is possibly TRBD2 (5 bases). Near its end, the DNA agrees better with TRBJ2-7, so the J call may be wrong. This CDR3 spans 12 amino acids. Germline CDR1 reads GTSNPN; CDR2 reads SVGIG (reference sequence). CDR3 amino acids: CAWSVLGSEQYF. The CDR3 coding sequence is TGTGCCTGGAGTGTACTGGGGAGCGAGCAGTACTTC.

The sample holds a few counts of this clone. The chain employs TRBV7-2 and TRBJ2-7, with TRBD2 as a possible D gene (6 bases). The ends were cut back, 5 bases at V and 6 bases at J, with 20 bases in the middle. Germline assignment: CDR1 SGHTA and CDR2 FQGNSA. This CDR3 comprises 15 residues. CDR3 coding DNA: TGTGCCAGCAGCCTAAGGCGGGAAACCATTACCGAGCAGTACTTC. It encodes CASSLRRETITEQYF.

This sequence joins TRBV28 and TRBJ2-7; D is uncertain. This CDR3 has 13 residues. The V end was cut by 4 bases, the J end by 2 bases, with 9 bases between. Germline V CDR1 and CDR2: MDHEN, SYDVKM. DNA for the CDR3: TGTGCCAGCAGTTCGGCGGTCACCTACGAGCAGTACTTC. Translation: CASSSAVTYEQYF.

This clone was observed a handful of times. This chain joins TRBV5-6 and TRBJ2-3; TRBD1 might be the D (6 bases). CDR1 and CDR2 (germline): SGHDT, YYEEEE. The CDR3 runs to 15 residues. Deletions cut 0 bases from V and 5 bases from J, with 13 bases between. DNA for the CDR3: TGTGCCAGCAGCTTGGCGGCTAACAGGGAAGATACGCAGTATTTT. Translation gives CASSLAANREDTQYF.

The chain links TRBV2 to TRBJ2-5; 7 bases agree with TRBD2. The CDR3 contains 12 residues. V lost 0 bases to trimming and J lost 9 bases; unmatched junction nucleotides: 1. Germline V gene sequence: CDR1 SNHLY, CDR2 FYNNEI. CDR3 sequence: CASSEAGGAQYF. The CDR3 DNA reads as TGTGCCAGCAGTGAAGCGGGGGGGGCCCAGTACTTC.

V gene TRBV7-2 combines with J gene TRBJ2-3; 8 nucleotides align to TRBD2. The CDR3 is made up of 14 amino acids. J lost 4 bases, V lost 8 bases, and 8 bases had no gene match. Germline CDR1 is SGHTA and CDR2 is FQGNSA. CDR3 amino acids: CASPGGEGPDTQYF. CDR3 in DNA: TGTGCCAGCCCCGGGGGGGAGGGTCCAGATACGCAGTATTTT.

V is TRBV18 and J is TRBJ2-1; 7 bases are a match to TRBD1. Trimming at V came to 2 bases and at J to 0 bases, leaving 4 bases not matched to a gene. The CDR3 is made up of 16 amino acids. CDR1 is KGHSH, CDR2 LQKENI, per germline. The CDR3 loop reads CASSPRNRGSYNEQFF. CDR3 DNA: TGTGCCAGCTCACCAAGGAACAGGGGCTCCTACAATGAGCAGTTCTTC.